This T cell receptor beta chain is drawn from a study of shared clonotypes between healthy human individuals. Study findings and constraints: Generally, naive subsets (rather than memory subsets) showed larger estimated richness.

Splitting of CD4+ cells produced CD45RA+ naive and CD45RA-negative memory subsets. Original processing notes: Filtering of immunoSEQ junctional sequences could not match full-length read filtering. The method was immunoSEQ multiplex PCR; TCRdb's version includes in-frame clones alone and lacks a portion of them. From that table come the V and J calls and clone size; the DNA was used to work out D and trimming. The sample consists of 950,000 to 1,100,000 clones, about 75% of them appearing once. Comment on this clone: Its antigen is unidentified. The same CDR3 arises from other DNA sequences in this sample as well.

The receptor was isolated from a man aged 18 to 29 in good health. The sample was memory CD4+ T cells sorted from blood. The subset: CD45RA-negative fraction.

The CDR3 nucleotides are TGTGCCAGCAGCTTAGGTAGCATGAACACTGAAGCTTTCTTT. Protein: CASSLGSMNTEAFF. The chain has TRBV7-9 and TRBJ1-1; D gene unclear. Germline V gene data show CDR1 as SEHNR and CDR2 as FQNEAQ (reference sequence). The CDR3 is made up of 14 amino acids. Trimming removed 1 base at V and 0 bases at J, with 6 bases between.